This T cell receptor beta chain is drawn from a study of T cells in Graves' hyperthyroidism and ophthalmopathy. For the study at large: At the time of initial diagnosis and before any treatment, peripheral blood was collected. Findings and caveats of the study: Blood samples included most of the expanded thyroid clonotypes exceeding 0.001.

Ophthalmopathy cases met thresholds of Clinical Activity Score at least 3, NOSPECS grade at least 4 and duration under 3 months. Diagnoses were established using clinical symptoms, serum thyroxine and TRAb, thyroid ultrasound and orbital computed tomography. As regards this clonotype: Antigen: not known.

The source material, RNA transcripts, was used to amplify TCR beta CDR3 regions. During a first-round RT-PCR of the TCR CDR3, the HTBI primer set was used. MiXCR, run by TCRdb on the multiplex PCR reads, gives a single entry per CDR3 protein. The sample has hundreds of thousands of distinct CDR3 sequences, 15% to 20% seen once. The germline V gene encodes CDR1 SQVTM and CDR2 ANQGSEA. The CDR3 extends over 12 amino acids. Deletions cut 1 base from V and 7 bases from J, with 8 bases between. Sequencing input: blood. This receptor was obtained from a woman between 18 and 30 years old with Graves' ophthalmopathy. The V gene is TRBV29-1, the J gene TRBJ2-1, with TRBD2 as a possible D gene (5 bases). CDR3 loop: CSVEGLANEQFF. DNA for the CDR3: TGCAGCGTTGAAGGGCTAGCAAATGAGCAGTTCTTC.